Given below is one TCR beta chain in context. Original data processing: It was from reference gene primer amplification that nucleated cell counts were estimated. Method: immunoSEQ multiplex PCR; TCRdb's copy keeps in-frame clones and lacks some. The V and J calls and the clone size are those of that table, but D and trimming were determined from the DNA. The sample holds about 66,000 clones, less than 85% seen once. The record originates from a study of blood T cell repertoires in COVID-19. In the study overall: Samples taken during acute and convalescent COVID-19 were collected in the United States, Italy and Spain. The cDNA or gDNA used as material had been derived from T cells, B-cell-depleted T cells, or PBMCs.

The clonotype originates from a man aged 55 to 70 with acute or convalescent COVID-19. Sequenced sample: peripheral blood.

CDR3 nucleotides: TGTGCCAGCACGACACGAGGGGAGCAGTACTTC. Translating gives CASTTRGEQYF. The chain is built from TRBV6-5 and TRBJ2-7, with D maybe TRBD2 (5 bases). There are 11 residues in the CDR3. Trimming shortened V by 7 bases and J by 7 bases, and 11 bases separated the two germline ends. Per the germline V gene, CDR1 is MNHEY and CDR2 is SVGAGI.